This entry lists 14 T cell receptor beta chains sequenced from one sample in a study of T cell responses to AZD1222 COVID-19 vaccine. Sequencing used immunoSEQ multiplex PCR; TCRdb keeps in-frame clones, though not all of them. Altogether about 110,000 clones are present, 91% being singletons, with the ten largest covering around 20%. The sample consisted of peripheral blood, taken on day 0 of AZD1222 vaccination. These receptor sequences come from an adult in good health.

This chain joins TRBV12-5 and TRBJ2-2; TRBD2 agrees at 8 bases. J gave up 3 bases and V 7 bases, and 10 bases lay outside the gene matches. The germline CDR1 and CDR2 sequences are LGHNT and FRNRAP. The CDR3 extends over 16 amino acids. Here the CDR3 reads CASALIAGRYTGELFF. CDR3 in DNA: TGTGCTAGTGCTCTTATAGCGGGGAGATACACCGGGGAGCTGTTTTTT.

This chain links TRBV29-1 with TRBJ2-7, with 7 nucleotides matching TRBD2. Per germline, CDR1 SQVTM and CDR2 ANQGSEA. After removal of 5 bases from V and 0 bases from J, the junction contained 1 base not matched to a gene. The CDR3 consists of 12 residues. CDR3 sequence reads: CSVLAGSYEQYF. CDR3 DNA: TGCAGCGTTTTAGCGGGCTCCTACGAGCAGTACTTC.

The chain has TRBV19 and TRBJ1-2; D is unresolved. Deletions cut 3 bases from V and 4 bases from J, with 9 bases between. Looked up from germline, CDR1 is LNHDA and CDR2 is SQIVND (reference sequence). The CDR3 runs 13 residues. CDR3 sequence reads: CASSIRGSYGYTF. CDR3 in DNA: TGTGCCAGTAGTATCCGGGGAAGCTATGGCTACACCTTC. The full variable domain, its missing parts supplied by reference TRBV19 and TRBJ1-2, is DGGITQSPKYLFRKEGQNVTLSCEQNLNHDAMYWYRQDPGQGLRLIYYSQIVNDFQKGDIAEGYSVSREKKESFPLTVTSAQKNPTAFYLCASSIRGSYGYTFGSGTRLTVV.

The chain employs TRBV13 and TRBJ2-3; D perhaps matches TRBD2 (7 bases). Germline loops: CDR1 PRHDT, CDR2 FYEKMQ (reference sequence). V lost 5 bases and J 2 bases, leaving 14 bases between the germline ends. This CDR3 has 15 amino acids. CDR3 coding DNA: TGTGCCAGCAGCCCTGATGGGGGGGCCACAGATACGCAGTATTTT. This sequence encodes CASSPDGGATDTQYF.

This clone has a single count. V usage is TRBV3-1 (or the pseudogene TRBV3-2) and J usage is TRBJ2-2; the D gene is possibly TRBD1 (6 bases). The germline gives CDR1 LGHDT, CDR2 YNNKEL (reference sequence). The CDR3 has 14 amino acids. Trimming shortened V by 4 bases and J by 8 bases, and 14 bases separated the two germline ends. CDR3 sequence reads: CASSRRDIGGELFF. For the CDR3, the DNA is TGTGCCAGCAGCCGCCGGGACATCGGGGGGGAGCTGTTTTTT.

The rearrangement joins TRBV6-6 to TRBJ1-4; 7 bases are shared with TRBD1. V dropped 7 bases and J dropped 5; count of bases not matched to a gene: 7. The CDR3 covers 14 residues. Per germline, CDR1 MNHNY and CDR2 SVGAGI (reference sequence). Written as DNA, the CDR3 is TGTGCCAGCACTATAGACAGGGACAATGAAAAACTGTTTTTT. The encoded protein is CASTIDRDNEKLFF.

The rearrangement links TRBV19 to TRBJ1-3, with 7 nucleotides matching TRBD1. With V trimmed by 0 bases and J by 4 bases, 3 bases remained unmatched. Per germline, CDR1 LNHDA and CDR2 SQIVND (reference sequence). The CDR3 is 15 residues long. The CDR3 loop is CASSIDGTAGNTIYF. CDR3 DNA sequence: TGTGCCAGTAGTATAGACGGGACAGCCGGAAACACCATATATTTT. Combining the CDR3 with reference TRBV19 and TRBJ1-3 gives the whole variable domain DGGITQSPKYLFRKEGQNVTLSCEQNLNHDAMYWYRQDPGQGLRLIYYSQIVNDFQKGDIAEGYSVSREKKESFPLTVTSAQKNPTAFYLCASSIDGTAGNTIYFGEGSWLTVV.

The rearrangement joins TRBV6-2 or TRBV6-3 to TRBJ2-7; D possibly corresponds to TRBD1 (5 bases). With 0 bases removed from V and 1 base from J, the gap between germline ends came to 10 bases. The CDR3 consists of 15 residues. CDR1 is MNHEY and CDR2 is SVGEGT in the germline V gene. In DNA form, the CDR3 reads TGTGCCAGCAGTTACTCAGGGGCGAGATCCTACGAGCAGTACTTC. Protein product: CASSYSGARSYEQYF.

This chain joins TRBV4-1 and TRBJ2-6; 7 bases map to TRBD1. V lost 0 bases, J lost 0 bases, and 11 bases stayed unmatched. The length of the CDR3 is 20 residues. In germline, CDR1 is MGHRA, CDR2 YSYEKL. Here the CDR3 reads CASSQDRGLQGSSGANVLTF. CDR3 nucleotide sequence: TGCGCCAGCAGCCAAGATAGAGGGCTACAGGGGAGCTCTGGGGCCAACGTCCTGACTTTC.

The chain couples TRBV7-2 to TRBJ2-1; 12 bases agree with TRBD1. The J segment lost 14 bases and the V segment lost 1 base, leaving 6 bases of the junction unmatched. The CDR3 contains 14 residues. Germline loops: CDR1 SGHTA, CDR2 FQGNSA. The CDR3 coding sequence is TGTGCCAGCAGCTTAGAGGGACAGGGGGCGCGGAAGTTCTTC. It codes for CASSLEGQGARKFF.

This rearrangement joins TRBV19 to TRBJ1-1, with TRBD1 matching 7 bases. J lost 0 bases, V lost 6 bases, and 10 bases had no gene match. Per germline, CDR1 LNHDA and CDR2 SQIVND (reference sequence). The CDR3 is 16 residues long. This chain's CDR3 is CASSRTDRHMNTEAFF. The CDR3 nucleotides read TGTGCCAGTAGCAGGACGGACAGGCATATGAACACTGAAGCTTTCTTT.

This chain uses TRBV6-2 or TRBV6-3 with TRBJ1-2; D not resolved. Trimming took off 2 bases at V and 6 bases at J, with 7 bases between the two ends. The CDR3 runs to 12 residues. Germline CDR1 reads MNHEY; CDR2 reads SVGEGT. This CDR3 is CASSYDGNGYTF. The CDR3 bases are TGTGCCAGCAGTTACGATGGGAATGGCTACACCTTC.

This CDR3 is CASSFTSGGVPYEQYF. CDR3 nucleotides: TGTGCCAGCAGCTTCACTAGCGGGGGGGTCCCCTACGAGCAGTACTTC. The chain joins TRBV11-2 to TRBJ2-7; 13 nucleotides agree with TRBD2. The V gene end was trimmed by 3 bases and the J gene end by 2 bases; junction bases not matched to a gene: 4. This CDR3 comprises 16 residues. Germline CDR1 SGHAT, CDR2 FQNNGV.

The V call is TRBV5-4, the J call TRBJ2-3, with D perhaps matching TRBD2 (5 bases). The germline gives CDR1 SGHNT, CDR2 YYREEE (reference sequence). The V and J ends lost 0 bases and 2 bases respectively, with 13 bases between them. This CDR3 has 16 residues. The CDR3 loop is CASSLETTTYTDTQYF. The DNA for the CDR3 is TGTGCCAGCAGCTTGGAGACGACTACCTACACAGATACGCAGTATTTT.